This T cell receptor beta chain originates from a study of spatial heterogeneity in lung cancer. Every cDNA TCR molecule received its own unique molecular identifier. In TCRdb, the 5' RACE reads were re-called with MiXCR into one record per CDR3 protein. Here the sample spans about 110,000 distinct CDR3 sequences, about a tenth being singletons. Time point given: blood at routine non-recurrence follow-up after resection. Unsorted whole RNA of tumor, nontumor lung or frozen PBMC was sequenced. Looked up from germline, CDR1 is SNHLY and CDR2 is FYNNEI. The CDR3 runs to 13 residues. Deletions cut 5 bases from V and 1 base from J, with 8 bases between. This clonotype was recorded many times.

Sample: PBMCs, taken at follow-up. This TCR came from a female donor with early-stage non-small cell lung cancer. The chain recombines TRBV2 with TRBJ1-1; D not resolved. The chain's CDR3 is CASSYSPNTEAFF. CDR3 DNA: TGTGCCAGCAGTTACTCACCGAACACTGAAGCTTTCTTT. The full variable domain, in which reference TRBV2 and TRBJ1-1 provide the parts outside the CDR3, is EPEVTQTPSHQVTQMGQEVILRCVPISNHLYFYWYRQILGQKVEFLVSFYNNEISEKSEIFDDQFSVERPDGSNFTLKIRSTKLEDSAMYFCASSYSPNTEAFFGQGTRLTVV.